These 20 T cell receptor beta chains share one sample of origin, sequenced in a study of blood T cell repertoires in COVID-19. Generated by immunoSEQ multiplex PCR, the TCRdb table keeps only in-frame clones and is missing some. In the table there are roughly 30,000 clones, more than 70% of which are singletons. What was sequenced was peripheral blood. These receptors were collected from a man of 80 years or more with active COVID-19.

This clone was picked up a small number of times. The CDR3 reads CASSPFGGRVYGYTF. In nucleotides, the CDR3 is TGTGCCAGCAGTCCCTTCGGGGGGCGGGTCTATGGCTACACCTTC. V is TRBV27 and J is TRBJ1-2; TRBD1 might be the D (6 bases). The germline gives CDR1 MNHEY, CDR2 SMNVEV (reference sequence). The CDR3 is 15 amino acids. V was cut by 5 bases and J by 4 bases, with 17 bases left in between.

The chain uses TRBV4-1 and TRBJ2-3, with TRBD2 matching 9 bases. V trimming: 2 bases; J trimming: 5 bases; junction bases outside the gene matches: 11. Germline V lookup: CDR1 MGHRA, CDR2 YSYEKL. The CDR3 contains 17 residues. The CDR3 loop is CASSQPRAGGQLDTQYF. The CDR3 DNA follows: TGCGCCAGCAGCCAACCGCGGGCGGGGGGGCAGTTAGATACGCAGTATTTT.

The CDR3 DNA reads TGTGCCAGCAGTGAAATGCCGAGAGATCTTGGCTACACCTTC. Its protein is CASSEMPRDLGYTF. The rearrangement uses TRBV6-1 and TRBJ1-2; D uncertain. This CDR3 is built from 14 residues. V lost 2 bases to trimming and J lost 7 bases, with 14 bases between them. Germline V gene data show CDR1 as MNHNS and CDR2 as SASEGT.

This clone was counted only a few times. This chain's CDR3 is CASSPAIRGTEAFF. The CDR3, as DNA: TGTGCCAGCTCACCAGCGATAAGGGGCACTGAAGCTTTCTTT. V is TRBV18 and J is TRBJ1-1; possibly TRBD1 for D (5 bases). The germline V gene has CDR1 KGHSH and CDR2 LQKENI. V was cut by 2 bases and J by 4 bases, with 11 bases left in between. The CDR3 loop spans 14 amino acids.

The chain combines TRBV7-3 with TRBJ2-2; D gene uncertain. The ends were cut back, 6 bases at V and 0 bases at J, with 8 bases in the middle. This CDR3 contains 14 residues. CDR1 SGHTA and CDR2 FQGTGA come from the germline V gene. CDR3 in amino acids: CASRPATNTGELFF. In nucleotides, the CDR3 is TGTGCCAGCAGACCCGCTACGAACACCGGGGAGCTGTTTTTT.

This clone was detected only a few times. The rearrangement joins TRBV6-5 to TRBJ1-6; 7 nucleotides line up with TRBD1. Germline V CDR1 and CDR2: MNHEY, SVGAGI. After removal of 0 bases from V and 6 bases from J, the junction contained 2 bases not matched to a gene. The length of the CDR3 is 15 residues. CDR3 nucleotide sequence: TGTGCCAGCAGTTACTCGACAGGGATTAATTCACCCCTCCACTTT. Translated, it gives CASSYSTGINSPLHF.

This rearrangement joins TRBV6-5 to TRBJ1-4; D uncertain. The V gene lost 4 bases and the J gene lost 5 bases, with 14 bases spanning the gap. CDR1 and CDR2 (germline): MNHEY, SVGAGI. The CDR3 is 15 amino acids. CDR3 bases: TGTGCCAGCAGTTCCCTCATCCGCGAGAATGAAAAACTGTTTTTT. Translating it yields CASSSLIRENEKLFF.

The V gene is TRBV29-1, the J gene TRBJ2-3; unclear D gene. The V gene's germline CDR1 is SQVTM and CDR2 ANQGSEA. V was trimmed by 2 bases and J by 2 bases, leaving 8 bases between them. The CDR3 totals 13 residues. The DNA of the CDR3 is TGCAGCGTTGAACATGGCTCCACAGATACGCAGTATTTT. Its protein is CSVEHGSTDTQYF.

In its sample, this clone was seen once. The V call is TRBV18, the J call TRBJ1-5; tentative D call: TRBD1 (6 bases). Germline CDR1 is KGHSH and CDR2 is LQKENI. The CDR3 is 16 residues long. V was cut by 3 bases and J by 0 bases, with 12 bases left in between. The CDR3 is CASSPGQQLSNQPQHF. The CDR3 region has the DNA TGTGCCAGCTCACCCGGACAGCAACTTAGCAATCAGCCCCAGCATTTT.

V usage is TRBV9 and J usage is TRBJ2-7; 7 bases match TRBD2. Germline V lookup: CDR1 SGDLS, CDR2 YYNGEE. The V gene end was trimmed by 0 bases and the J gene end by 0 bases; junction bases not matched to a gene: 3. The CDR3 runs 15 residues. CDR3 nucleotides: TGTGCCAGCAGCGTAGATCGGGGGGACTCCTACGAGCAGTACTTC. It codes for CASSVDRGDSYEQYF.

A single count supports this clone. This chain connects TRBV19 to TRBJ1-2; 9 bases agree with TRBD1. Germline V gene lookup returns CDR1 LNHDA and CDR2 SQIVND (reference sequence). CDR3 length: 15 residues. Unmatched junction bases numbered 5, after V lost 0 bases and J lost 6 bases. The CDR3 region is CASSIEGTGMHGYTF. The CDR3 DNA sequence: TGTGCCAGTAGTATAGAGGGGACAGGGATGCATGGCTACACCTTC.

This clone has just a few counts. The gene calls are TRBV5-1 and TRBJ2-2, with TRBD1 matching over 7 bases. The CDR3 has 14 amino acids. V gave up 3 bases and J gave up 4 bases; unmatched junction bases: 3. The germline gives CDR1 SGHRS, CDR2 YFSETQ. CDR3 in amino acids: CASSSRDSTGELFF. In DNA, the CDR3 is TGCGCCAGCAGCTCCCGGGACAGCACCGGGGAGCTGTTTTTT.

This clone came up once. The chain joins TRBV25-1 to TRBJ2-7; 7 nucleotides align to TRBD1. CDR3 length: 11 amino acids. With 11 bases clipped from V and 9 bases from J, the junction kept 10 bases outside the gene matches. Germline V gene sequence: CDR1 MGHDK, CDR2 SYGVNS. Written as DNA, the CDR3 is TGTGCCGGGAAAAACAGGGGTGGGCAGTACTTC. Translating it yields CAGKNRGGQYF.

This clone was detected a few times. The chain joins TRBV9 to TRBJ1-2; TRBD1 matches at 11 bases. Trimming removed 0 bases from V and 8 bases from J; junction bases left unmatched: 3. CDR3 size: 14 residues. Per the germline V gene, CDR1 is SGDLS and CDR2 is YYNGEE. CDR3: CASSVGDRGYGYTF. The CDR3, as DNA: TGTGCCAGCAGCGTAGGGGACAGGGGGTACGGCTACACCTTC. Using reference TRBV9 and TRBJ1-2 for the parts outside the CDR3, the full variable domain is DSGVTQTPKHLITATGQRVTLRCSPRSGDLSVYWYQQSLDQGLQFLIQYYNGEERAKGNILERFSAQQFPDLHSELNLSSLELGDSALYFCASSVGDRGYGYTFGSGTRLTVV.

The chain carries TRBV10-3 and TRBJ1-1; tentatively, D is TRBD1 (6 bases). With 11 bases removed from V and 1 base from J, the gap between germline ends came to 14 bases. The CDR3 consists of 13 residues. Per the germline V gene, CDR1 is ENHRY and CDR2 is SYGVKD. CDR3 residues: CASLDRPNTEAFF. Written as DNA, the CDR3 is TGTGCCTCTCTCGACAGGCCGAACACTGAAGCTTTCTTT.

The chain links TRBV18 to TRBJ1-6; D perhaps matches TRBD1 (5 bases). The V gene lost 9 bases and the J gene lost 9 bases, with 12 bases spanning the gap. The length of the CDR3 is 12 residues. Germline V gene sequence: CDR1 KGHSH, CDR2 LQKENI. CDR3 nucleotide sequence: TGTGCCAGTCGATCCAGGGTTTCACCCCTCCACTTT. Protein product: CASRSRVSPLHF.

This chain uses TRBV19 with TRBJ2-7, with D perhaps TRBD1 (6 bases). V lost 8 bases and J lost 3, with 14 bases in between. The CDR3 loop spans 13 amino acids. From germline, CDR1 is LNHDA and CDR2 SQIVND (reference sequence). The CDR3 coding sequence is TGTGCCAGTGGGCATAAAGGGGGCTACGAGCAGTACTTC. Protein product: CASGHKGGYEQYF.

V is TRBV4-1 and J is TRBJ1-1; TRBD1 might be the D (5 bases). There are 12 residues in the CDR3. CDR1 is MGHRA, CDR2 YSYEKL, per germline. V was shortened by 0 bases and J by 8 bases, with 7 bases between the two germline ends. DNA for the CDR3: TGCGCCAGCAGCCAAGAGGGGGGGGAAGCTTTCTTT. Translating it yields CASSQEGGEAFF.

The chain carries TRBV4-1 and TRBJ1-2; 7 bases are shared with TRBD1. The CDR3 is made up of 13 amino acids. Germline-derived CDR1 and CDR2 are MGHRA and YSYEKL. V was pared by 3 bases and J by 8 bases, with 6 bases of the junction left unmatched. This CDR3 reads CASSQTGFLGYTF. Here the CDR3 DNA reads TGCGCCAGCAGCCAGACAGGGTTTCTCGGCTACACCTTC.

In DNA, the CDR3 is TGCGCCAGCAGCCAAGATTATACAGGGGGAACAGATACGCAGTATTTT. This translates into CASSQDYTGGTDTQYF. The V call is TRBV4-1, the J call TRBJ2-3, with 8 bases matching TRBD1. Germline loops: CDR1 MGHRA, CDR2 YSYEKL. The V and J ends lost 0 bases and 3 bases, in that order; junction bases with no gene match: 5. The length of the CDR3 is 16 residues.